These 30 T cell receptor beta chains were sequenced from one sample in a study of blood T cells in healthy people across ages. The authors ran a second PCR of 7 to 11 cycles using a sample-barcoded 5' primer and a J-beta primer mix. TCRdb recomputed calls from the 5' RACE reads with MiXCR, one row per CDR3 protein. The sample has around 800,000 distinct CDR3 sequences, roughly 25% seen once; the top ten hold under 3%. These sequences were also reported in another study, on T cells of mothers and their children.

The sample taken for sequencing was blood. The receptors derive from a boy younger than 18 in good health.

The genes are TRBV21-1 and TRBJ1-2; the tabulated D call, TRBD1, remains unverified against the DNA. TRBV21-1 is termed a pseudogene. The CDR3 length is 17 residues. The CDR3 loop is CASSKQGARITFYGYTF. The CDR3 DNA reads TGTGCCAGCAGCAAACAGGGGGCTCGGATTACCTTCTATGGCTACACCTTC.

The J gene is TRBJ2-5, the V gene TRBV7-6, with 7 positions matching TRBD1. The DNA end is a closer match to TRBJ2-1, so the J assignment may be wrong. Germline V gene sequence: CDR1 SGHVS, CDR2 FNYEAQ. The CDR3 length is 16 residues. The CDR3 loop is CASSPSISGTDNEQFF. CDR3 DNA sequence: TGTGCCAGCAGCCCCAGCATCTCTGGGACAGATAATGAGCAGTTCTTC.

This clonotype was counted a few times. The V gene is TRBV6-2 or TRBV6-3, the J gene TRBJ1-2; D call uncertain. The V gene's germline CDR1 is MNHEY and CDR2 SVGEGT. Trimming pared 10 bases from V and 14 bases from J, leaving 20 bases between. The CDR3 covers 11 residues. The CDR3, as DNA: TGTGCCACCGAACCTATACGGAGTGGGACCTTC. Its translation: CATEPIRSGTF.

This clonotype was seen more than once but under ten times. The chain uses TRBV15 and TRBJ2-5; D is perhaps TRBD2 (5 bases). The germline CDR1 and CDR2 sequences are LNHNV and YYDKDF (reference sequence). The CDR3 has 15 amino acids. Trimming removed 0 bases from V and 1 base from J, with 9 bases in between. CDR3 amino acids: CATSREDGVQETQYF. The CDR3 DNA sequence: TGTGCCACCAGCAGAGAGGACGGGGTCCAAGAGACCCAGTACTTC.

This clonotype is a singleton in its sample. The chain joins TRBV15 to TRBJ1-6; tentative D call: TRBD1 (5 bases). Per the germline V gene, CDR1 is LNHNV and CDR2 is YYDKDF (reference sequence). The CDR3 sequence is 15 residues long. The ends were cut back, 0 bases at V and 10 bases at J, with 13 bases in the middle. CDR3 region: CATSRDTGGGSPLHF. The CDR3 DNA follows: TGTGCCACCAGCAGAGATACCGGGGGTGGCTCACCCCTCCACTTT.

J is TRBJ2-5 and V is TRBV29-1; no clear D. The J call may be mistaken, given a closer DNA end match to TRBJ2-7. Germline assignment: CDR1 SQVTM and CDR2 ANQGSEA. This CDR3 comprises 11 residues. The CDR3 DNA reads TGCAGCGTTCGAGGTCTCGACGAGCAGTACTTC. This encodes CSVRGLDEQYF.

A remark on this clonotype: Its ends do not fully match the called genes, so a read error is possible. The gene calls are TRBV7-2 and TRBJ2-5; 7 bases are shared with TRBD1. This CDR3 spans 15 amino acids. Germline lookup yields CDR1 SGHTA and CDR2 FQGNSA. The CDR3 reads CVSSLALRGRETQYF. CDR3 DNA sequence: TGTGTCAGCAGCTTAGCGCTGAGGGGGCGAGAGACCCAGTACTTC.

CDR3 protein: CASSLGPRQSGEAYEQYF. The DNA of the CDR3 is TGTGCCAGCAGCTTAGGGCCGCGACAATCGGGGGAGGCCTACGAGCAGTACTTC. V usage is TRBV7-9 and J usage is TRBJ2-7; D may be TRBD2 (6 bases). Germline CDR1 SEHNR, CDR2 FQNEAQ (reference sequence). The CDR3 totals 18 residues. With 1 base removed from V and 2 bases from J, the gap between germline ends came to 21 bases.

This clonotype was picked up a small number of times. The V gene is TRBV28, the J gene TRBJ2-3; weak D call: TRBD1 (6 bases). CDR3 length: 13 residues. Germline assignment: CDR1 MDHEN and CDR2 SYDVKM. V dropped 6 bases and J dropped 9 bases, with 16 bases sitting between them. The CDR3 region is CASRAPGQRTQYF. DNA for the CDR3: TGTGCCAGCAGGGCTCCGGGACAACGGACGCAGTATTTT.

The chain recombines TRBV25-1 with TRBJ1-1; weak D call: TRBD1 (5 bases). Germline CDR1 is MGHDK and CDR2 is SYGVNS. V lost 1 base and J 3 bases, leaving 18 bases between the germline ends. The CDR3 is made up of 17 amino acids. CDR3 nucleotides: TGTGCCAGCAGTGAATCGGCAGGGACGGTCTTGGACACTGAAGCTTTCTTT. It specifies CASSESAGTVLDTEAFF.

CDR3 coding DNA: TGTGCCAGCAACATACGGGGGGCTTTCTACAATGAGCAGTTCTTC. Its translation is CASNIRGAFYNEQFF. The genes are TRBV7-9 and TRBJ2-1, with D perhaps matching TRBD2 (7 bases). Germline values: CDR1 SEHNR, CDR2 FQNEAQ (reference sequence). The CDR3 contains 15 residues. Deletions cut 7 bases from V and 3 bases from J, with 16 bases between.

This clonotype was counted between two and nine times. The genes are TRBV7-9 and TRBJ2-5; D remains unclear. V lost 2 bases to trimming and J lost 3 bases, with 10 bases between them. The CDR3 runs to 14 residues. Germline V gives CDR1 SEHNR, CDR2 FQNEAQ (reference sequence). CDR3 amino acids: CASSLSLGKETQYF. For the CDR3, the DNA is TGTGCCAGCAGCTTAAGCCTTGGGAAAGAGACCCAGTACTTC.

J is TRBJ2-5 and V is TRBV29-1, with 9 bases fitting TRBD2. CDR1 and CDR2 (germline): SQVTM, ANQGSEA. This CDR3 has 15 residues. CDR3 amino acids: CGTGLAGEGVETQYF. The CDR3 DNA reads as TGCGGAACGGGGTTAGCGGGAGAGGGAGTGGAGACCCAGTACTTC.

This clonotype was picked up a small number of times. The rearrangement uses TRBV20-1 and TRBJ1-2, with D possibly matching TRBD1 (5 bases). Trimming stripped 6 bases from V and 8 bases from J, with 22 bases between. CDR3 size: 14 residues. Looked up from germline, CDR1 is DFQATT and CDR2 is SNEGSKA (reference sequence). CDR3 sequence: CSALRVDTPGGYTF. The CDR3 region has the DNA TGCAGTGCCCTGCGAGTGGACACCCCGGGGGGCTACACCTTC.

The chain links TRBV5-1 to TRBJ1-1; D perhaps matches TRBD1 (6 bases). The CDR3 is made up of 15 amino acids. Germline lookup yields CDR1 SGHRS and CDR2 YFSETQ. V was clipped by 1 base and J by 2 bases, with 12 bases between them. As DNA, the CDR3 is TGCGCCAGCAGCTTGTACGACAGGAGAAACACTGAAGCTTTCTTT. Translation: CASSLYDRRNTEAFF. Filled out from reference TRBV5-1 and TRBJ1-1, the complete variable domain reads KAGVTQTPRYLIKTRGQQVTLSCSPISGHRSVSWYQQTPGQGLQFLFEYFSETQRNKGNFPGRFSGRQFSNSRSEMNVSTLELGDSALYLCASSLYDRRNTEAFFGQGTRLTVV.

This clonotype was found a few times. The chain uses TRBV5-1 and TRBJ2-2, with D hard to call. CDR3 length: 14 residues. With 2 bases removed from V and 4 bases from J, the gap between germline ends came to 9 bases. Germline V gene sequence: CDR1 SGHRS, CDR2 YFSETQ. CDR3 DNA sequence: TGCGCCAGCAGCTTAACAGACTCCACCGGGGAGCTGTTTTTT. It yields the protein CASSLTDSTGELFF. The full variable domain, its missing parts supplied by reference TRBV5-1 and TRBJ2-2, is KAGVTQTPRYLIKTRGQQVTLSCSPISGHRSVSWYQQTPGQGLQFLFEYFSETQRNKGNFPGRFSGRQFSNSRSEMNVSTLELGDSALYLCASSLTDSTGELFFGEGSRLTVL.

This clonotype was recorded a few times. This chain connects TRBV7-6 to TRBJ2-5; 8 bases line up with TRBD1. From germline, CDR1 is SGHVS and CDR2 FNYEAQ. The V gene end was trimmed by 5 bases and the J gene end by 5 bases; junction bases not matched to a gene: 10. This CDR3 comprises 15 residues. CDR3 in amino acids: CASSPSRGRVETQYF. The CDR3 bases are TGTGCCAGCAGCCCCAGCAGGGGGCGCGTCGAGACCCAGTACTTC.

In nucleotides, the CDR3 is TGTGCCAGCAGCTCTACTCCGGGACAGGTGAACACCGGGGAGCTGTTTTTT. This sequence encodes CASSSTPGQVNTGELFF. This chain links TRBV12-3 or TRBV12-4 with TRBJ2-2; 8 nucleotides match TRBD1. The CDR3 extends over 17 amino acids. V shed 6 bases and J 1 base; nucleotides not matched to a gene: 10.

This clonotype turned up a few times. CDR3 protein: CATSDSRSSNEQFF. DNA of the CDR3: TGTGCCACCAGTGATTCCCGTTCGTCGAATGAGCAGTTCTTC. The V and J genes are TRBV24-1 and TRBJ2-1, with D unclear. Trimming pared 2 bases from V and 7 bases from J, leaving 11 bases between. CDR1 and CDR2 from the germline V gene are KGHDR and SFDVKD. CDR3 size: 14 residues.

Comments on this clonotype: A junction end diverges from the germline sequence, so it may reflect a read error. The V and J genes are TRBV6-2 or TRBV6-3 and TRBJ2-3; D assignment may be TRBD1 or TRBD2 (5 bases each). This CDR3 spans 12 amino acids. In germline, CDR1 is MNHEY, CDR2 SVGEGT. This CDR3 is CASSVRGDAQYF. CDR3 sequence (DNA): TGTGCCAGCAGTGTTAGGGGAGATGCGCAGTATTTT.

CDR3 loop: CASSPGTSGTSYNEQFF. As DNA, the CDR3 is TGTGCCAGCAGCCCCGGGACTAGCGGGACTTCCTACAATGAGCAGTTCTTC. The V call is TRBV11-2, the J call TRBJ2-1; 13 nucleotides agree with TRBD2. CDR3 length equals 17 residues. Trimming took 5 bases from V and 1 from J; bases not matched to a gene: 5. CDR1 and CDR2 (germline): SGHAT, FQNNGV.

The chain joins TRBV2 to TRBJ2-7; D ambiguous. The CDR3 covers 11 residues. Trimming cost V 3 bases and J 6 bases, with 6 bases left between them. Germline assignment: CDR1 SNHLY and CDR2 FYNNEI. The CDR3 DNA sequence: TGTGCCAGCAGTGACAGACGCGAGCAGTACTTC. This encodes CASSDRREQYF.

The chain carries TRBV21-1 and TRBJ2-4; the table's D call TRBD1 went unverified against the DNA. TRBV21-1 constitutes a pseudogene. The CDR3 has 18 amino acids. Here the CDR3 DNA reads TGTGCCAGCAGCAAGGGAACCTGGAGGACAGCAGCCAAAAACATTCAGTACTTC. It translates to CASSKGTWRTAAKNIQYF.

This clonotype was seen at least ten times. The chain couples TRBV2 to TRBJ2-5, with 7 bases identical to TRBD2. TRBJ2-7 explains the end of the DNA better; the J call may be wrong. CDR3 length equals 14 residues. The V gene's germline CDR1 is SNHLY and CDR2 FYNNEI. The CDR3: CASTQRGPNYEQYF. As DNA, the CDR3 is TGTGCCAGCACCCAGCGGGGCCCTAACTACGAGCAGTACTTC.

This clonotype was detected once. The gene calls are TRBV4-1 and TRBJ2-1; 7 bases fit TRBD2. The CDR3 runs 16 residues. The germline V gene encodes CDR1 MGHRA and CDR2 YSYEKL. Germline trimming cut 4 bases from V and 6 bases from J; bases unmatched to any gene: 12. In DNA, the CDR3 is TGCGCCAGCAGCCCGGCGGGAGCCGGCCGGGGCAATGAGCAGTTCTTC. It translates to CASSPAGAGRGNEQFF.

This clonotype was observed a handful of times. The V and J genes are TRBV29-1 and TRBJ2-4; D may be TRBD2 (7 bases). This CDR3 has 15 amino acids. Trimming cost V 8 bases and J 4 bases, with 21 bases left between them. Germline assignment: CDR1 SQVTM and CDR2 ANQGSEA. The CDR3 DNA sequence: TGCAGCCTTGGTAAAGGGGGGGTACGAAAAAACATTCAGTACTTC. Protein: CSLGKGGVRKNIQYF.

The table lists this clonotype with a few counts. The chain recombines TRBV29-1 with TRBJ2-3, with D possibly being TRBD2 (6 bases). This CDR3 contains 12 residues. Trimming left V 7 bases short and J 4 bases short, with 12 bases between. Germline CDR1 reads SQVTM; CDR2 reads ANQGSEA. The CDR3 bases are TGCAGCGCGCGGGACTTATCAGATACGCAGTATTTT. It specifies CSARDLSDTQYF.

This clonotype has more than one count but fewer than ten. The V call is TRBV20-1, the J call TRBJ2-1; TRBD1 aligns across 7 bases. The J call is in doubt because the DNA end fits TRBJ2-7 better. This CDR3 has 14 amino acids. The germline V gene has CDR1 DFQATT and CDR2 SNEGSKA (reference sequence). The CDR3 spells CSARGQTISYEQYF. CDR3 in DNA: TGCAGTGCCAGGGGACAGACGATATCCTACGAGCAGTACTTC.

The chain links TRBV11-2 to TRBJ2-2; tentatively, D is TRBD1 or TRBD2 (5 bases each). Trimming removed 4 bases from V and 4 bases from J, with 16 bases in between. CDR1 is SGHAT, CDR2 FQNNGV, per germline. The CDR3 spans 16 residues. The CDR3 nucleotides are TGTGCCAGCAGCTCGGGACCGATCCTGGGCACCGGGGAGCTGTTTTTT. Its translation: CASSSGPILGTGELFF.

This chain connects TRBV5-5 to TRBJ2-5; D is unclear. The DNA end favors TRBJ2-7, so the J call may be wrong. Germline V lookup: CDR1 SGHKS, CDR2 YYEKEE (reference sequence). The CDR3 is 15 amino acids. The CDR3: CASSLSQGMFDEQYF. In nucleotides, the CDR3 is TGTGCCAGCAGCTTGAGTCAAGGGATGTTCGACGAGCAGTACTTC.